This TCR beta chain was retrieved from a study of CD8 T cells in ankylosing spondylitis. Study conclusions and caveats: Those disease-linked clones were CD8+; they were also relatively rare in peripheral blood. Characteristic of ankylosing spondylitis blood, it appeared, was a TCR beta motif comprising about 8 highly homologous variants.

This CDR3 contains 11 residues. V gave up 10 bases and J gave up 9 bases, with 13 bases separating them. CDR1 and CDR2 (germline): MNHNY, SVGAGI (reference sequence). A single record per CDR3 protein comes from TCRdb applying MiXCR to the 5' RACE reads. The sample lists 35,000 to 40,000 distinct CDR3 sequences; 16% were seen once. This clonotype was counted between two and nine times. Antigen specificity is unknown. The origin of this receptor is a male donor with ankylosing spondylitis or in good health (not recorded which). The rearrangement links TRBV6-6 to TRBJ2-1; D might be TRBD1 or TRBD2, each matching 6 bases. Sequencing was performed on blood. CDR3 sequence reads: CATWGAGEQFF. For the CDR3, the DNA is TGTGCCACGTGGGGGGCGGGTGAGCAGTTCTTC.